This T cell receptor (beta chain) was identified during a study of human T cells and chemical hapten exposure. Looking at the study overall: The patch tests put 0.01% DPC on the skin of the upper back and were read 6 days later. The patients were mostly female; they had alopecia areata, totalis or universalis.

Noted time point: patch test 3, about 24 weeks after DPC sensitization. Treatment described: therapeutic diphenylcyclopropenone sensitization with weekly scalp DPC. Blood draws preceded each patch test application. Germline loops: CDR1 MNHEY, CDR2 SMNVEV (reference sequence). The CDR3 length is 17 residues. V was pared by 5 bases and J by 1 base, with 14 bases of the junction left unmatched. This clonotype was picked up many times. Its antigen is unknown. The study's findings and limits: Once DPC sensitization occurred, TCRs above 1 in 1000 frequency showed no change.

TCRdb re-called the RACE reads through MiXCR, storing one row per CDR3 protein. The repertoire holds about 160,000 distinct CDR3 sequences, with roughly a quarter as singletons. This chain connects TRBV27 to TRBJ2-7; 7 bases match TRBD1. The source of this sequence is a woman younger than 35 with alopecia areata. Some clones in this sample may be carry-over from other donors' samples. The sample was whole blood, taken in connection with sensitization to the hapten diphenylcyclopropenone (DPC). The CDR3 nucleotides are TGTGCCAGCAGTCCCATCCGGGTTCGGGACAGTTCCTACGAGCAGTACTTC. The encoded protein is CASSPIRVRDSSYEQYF.